Listed here are 5 T cell receptor beta chains from one sample, sequenced in a study of T cells in Graves' hyperthyroidism and ophthalmopathy. RNA transcripts provided the source from which TCR beta CDR3 regions were amplified. Carried out on the TCR CDR3, a first-round RT-PCR used the HTBI primer set. TCRdb re-called the multiplex PCR reads with MiXCR, one entry per CDR3 protein. The data contain under 350,000 distinct CDR3 sequences, roughly 21% of them singletons. The source material was blood. The receptor set was obtained from a woman between 45 and 65 years old with Graves' hyperthyroidism.

In its sample, this clonotype was seen a few times. The chain carries TRBV3-1 and TRBJ2-5, with a tentative D call TRBD1 (7 bases). Between the trimmed V and J ends, which lost 7 bases and 4 bases, there was a span of 13 bases. This CDR3 contains 13 residues. Germline values: CDR1 LGHDT, CDR2 YNNKEL (reference sequence). As DNA, the CDR3 is TGTGCCAGCAACCCAGGGGGGCGAGAGACCCAGTACTTC. This translates into CASNPGGRETQYF.

This clonotype was found many times. The J gene is TRBJ2-1, the V gene TRBV7-8; no clear D. CDR3 length: 16 residues. Trimming removed 0 bases from V and 0 bases from J, with 9 bases in between. Germline V gene lookup returns CDR1 SGHVS and CDR2 FQNEAQ. The CDR3 DNA reads as TGTGCCAGCAGCTTAGCAAACCTCCTCTCCTACAATGAGCAGTTCTTC. Translating gives CASSLANLLSYNEQFF.

This clonotype has at least ten counts. J is TRBJ2-1 and V is TRBV11-2; no definite D call. The length of the CDR3 is 13 residues. V was pared by 5 bases and J by 6 bases, with 11 bases between. The V gene's germline CDR1 is SGHAT and CDR2 FQNNGV. The CDR3 DNA reads as TGTGCCAGCAGCCGAAATCCAGGCAATGAGCAGTTCTTC. This codes for CASSRNPGNEQFF.

This clonotype was seen many times. The J gene is TRBJ2-3, the V gene TRBV2, with 11 bases identical to TRBD2. After removal of 5 bases from V and 2 bases from J, the junction contained 9 bases not matched to a gene. Germline CDR1 reads SNHLY; CDR2 reads FYNNEI. The CDR3 is 17 residues long. The CDR3 reads CASSPIMTSGITDTQYF. The CDR3 DNA sequence: TGTGCCAGCAGTCCTATAATGACTAGCGGGATCACAGATACGCAGTATTTT.

This clonotype was recorded at least ten times. The V gene is TRBV9, the J gene TRBJ2-3; unclear D gene. The CDR3 consists of 13 residues. The germline V gene encodes CDR1 SGDLS and CDR2 YYNGEE. V was cut by 0 bases and J by 2 bases, with 4 bases left in between. The CDR3 protein is CASSVDFTDTQYF. The CDR3 nucleotides are TGTGCCAGCAGCGTAGACTTCACAGATACGCAGTATTTT.